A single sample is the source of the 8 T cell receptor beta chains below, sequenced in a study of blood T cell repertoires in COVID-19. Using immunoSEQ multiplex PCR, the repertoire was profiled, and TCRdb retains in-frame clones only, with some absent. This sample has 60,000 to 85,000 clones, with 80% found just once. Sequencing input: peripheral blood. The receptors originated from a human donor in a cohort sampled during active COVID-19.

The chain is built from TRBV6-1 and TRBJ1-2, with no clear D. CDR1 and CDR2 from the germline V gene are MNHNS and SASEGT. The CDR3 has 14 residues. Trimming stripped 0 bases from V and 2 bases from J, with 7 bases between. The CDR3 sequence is CASSEASRNYGYTF. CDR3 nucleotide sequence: TGTGCCAGCAGTGAAGCGTCCAGGAACTATGGCTACACCTTC.

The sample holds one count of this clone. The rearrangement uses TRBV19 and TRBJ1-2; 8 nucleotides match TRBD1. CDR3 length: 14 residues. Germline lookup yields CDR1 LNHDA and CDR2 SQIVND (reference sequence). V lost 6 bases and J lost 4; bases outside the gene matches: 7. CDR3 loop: CASSWDRSLYGYTF. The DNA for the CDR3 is TGTGCCAGTAGCTGGGACAGGTCCCTCTATGGCTACACCTTC. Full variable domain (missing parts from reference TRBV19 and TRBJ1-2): DGGITQSPKYLFRKEGQNVTLSCEQNLNHDAMYWYRQDPGQGLRLIYYSQIVNDFQKGDIAEGYSVSREKKESFPLTVTSAQKNPTAFYLCASSWDRSLYGYTFGSGTRLTVV.

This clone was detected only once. CDR3 loop: CAWGAGTSDYNEQFF. As DNA, the CDR3 is TGTGCCTGGGGGGCTGGGACTAGCGACTACAATGAGCAGTTCTTC. V and J are TRBV30 and TRBJ2-1; 10 nucleotides agree with TRBD2. J lost 3 bases, V lost 5 bases, and 7 bases had no gene match. Germline-derived CDR1 and CDR2 are GTSNPN and SVGIG (reference sequence). The CDR3 loop spans 15 amino acids.

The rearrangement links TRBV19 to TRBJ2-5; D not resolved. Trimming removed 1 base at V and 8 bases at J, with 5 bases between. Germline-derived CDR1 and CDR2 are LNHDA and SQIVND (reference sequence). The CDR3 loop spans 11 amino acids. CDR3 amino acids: CASSIATTQYF. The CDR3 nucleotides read TGTGCCAGTAGTATAGCGACTACCCAGTACTTC.

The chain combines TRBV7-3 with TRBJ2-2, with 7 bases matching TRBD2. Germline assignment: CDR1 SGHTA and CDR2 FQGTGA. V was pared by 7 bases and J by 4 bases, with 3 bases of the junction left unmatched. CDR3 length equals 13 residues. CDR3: CASKRDVTGELFF. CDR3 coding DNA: TGTGCCAGCAAGCGGGACGTCACCGGGGAGCTGTTTTTT.

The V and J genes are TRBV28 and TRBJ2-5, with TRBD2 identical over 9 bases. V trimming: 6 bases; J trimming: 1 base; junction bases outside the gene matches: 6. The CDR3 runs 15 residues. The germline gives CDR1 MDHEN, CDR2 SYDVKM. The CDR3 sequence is CASSPSSGIQETQYF. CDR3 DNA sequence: TGTGCCAGCAGCCCATCTAGCGGGATCCAAGAGACCCAGTACTTC.

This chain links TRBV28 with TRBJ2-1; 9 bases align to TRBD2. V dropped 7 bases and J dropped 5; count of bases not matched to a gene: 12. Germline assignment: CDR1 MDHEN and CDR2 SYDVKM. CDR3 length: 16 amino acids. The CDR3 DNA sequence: TGTGCCAGCACCGTCTTAAGCGGGGGGCCTAACAATGAGCAGTTCTTC. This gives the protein CASTVLSGGPNNEQFF.

The CDR3: CASENKPGQGAENYGYTF. The CDR3 DNA follows: TGTGCCAGCGAGAATAAACCGGGACAGGGGGCGGAGAACTATGGCTACACCTTC. The chain recombines TRBV28 with TRBJ1-2, with 12 bases identical to TRBD1. This CDR3 is built from 18 residues. The germline gives CDR1 MDHEN, CDR2 SYDVKM. Germline trimming cut 8 bases from V and 2 bases from J; bases unmatched to any gene: 15.